This T cell receptor (beta chain) was obtained from a study of blood T cell repertoires in COVID-19. Background on the study: Acute-phase and convalescent COVID-19 samples originated in the United States, Italy and Spain. PBMCs, B-cell-depleted T cells, or T cells were the source of the cDNA or gDNA that made up the material.

Germline trimming cut 3 bases from V and 4 bases from J; bases unmatched to any gene: 10. The length of the CDR3 is 17 residues. Germline CDR1 and CDR2: SEHNR and FQNEAQ (reference sequence). As originally analysed: Estimation of nucleated cell counts relied on the amplification of reference gene primers. The data were produced by immunoSEQ multiplex PCR, yet TCRdb's version contains in-frame clones alone and is incomplete. V and J calls and clone size are those listed in that table; D and trimming were worked out from the DNA. The table records about 330,000 clones, more than 70% of them present only once.

The specimen was peripheral blood. The chain uses TRBV7-9 and TRBJ1-1; TRBD1 matches 11 bases. The clonotype originates from a man aged 18 to 35 who had recovered from COVID-19. CDR3 protein: CASSFAGQGAGGTEAFF. The DNA for the CDR3 is TGTGCCAGCAGCTTCGCTGGACAGGGGGCAGGGGGCACTGAAGCTTTCTTT.